This T cell receptor (beta chain) was sequenced during a study of shared clonotypes between healthy human individuals. General observations from the study: Large sequencing depth failed to make sorted-subset sequencing complete, rarefaction showed. With a handful of donors compared, approximately 5.5% of naive CD4 clonotypes were shared. Only blood was sampled, and tissue TCR repertoires likely differ from blood ones. Memory subsets had estimated richness that was generally smaller than that of naive subsets.

On this clone itself: Its antigen is still unknown.

The table came from immunoSEQ multiplex PCR; TCRdb's copy has only in-frame clones and leaves some out. The top ten clones hold 0.5% to 0.6% of a sample with about 1.1 million clones, around three quarters of them seen once. The CDR3 length is 14 residues. Germline V gene sequence: CDR1 MDHEN, CDR2 SYDVKM. V lost 5 bases and J 5 bases, leaving 13 bases between the germline ends. The sample was memory CD4+ T cells from PBMCs. As for subset: CD45RA-negative fraction. The chain joins TRBV28 to TRBJ2-1, with no clear D. The origin of this receptor is a man in his late teens or twenties in good health. Some clones in this sample may be carry-over from other donors' samples. The CDR3 coding sequence is TGTGCCAGCAGTACAACGAGGCAAAACAATGAGCAGTTCTTC. It specifies CASSTTRQNNEQFF.